This T cell receptor (beta chain) originates from a study of T-cell reconstitution after alpha-beta-depleted transplantation in children. This clonotype was recorded many times. Its antigen is undetermined. V lost 1 base and J lost 4; bases outside the gene matches: 5. This CDR3 is 14 amino acids long. From germline, CDR1 is DFQATT and CDR2 SNEGSKA (reference sequence). Preparation of the TCRbeta library was carried out with unique molecular identifiers. TCRdb processed the PCR reads anew with MiXCR; each CDR3 protein has one entry. The data show around 700,000 distinct CDR3 sequences, around 13% seen once. Notes on the study in general: Several hundred expanded graft clones reportedly supplied alpha-beta T cells about two months after transplant. Fresh T-cell production supplied most of the T-cell counts and diversity seen one year after transplant. At day 60, the high TCRbeta diversity found in some patients originated from recipient T cells and thymic progenitors that had survived.

The receptor comes from a girl between 2 and 10 years old with congenital amegakaryocytic thrombocytopenia, due to receive a stem cell transplant. The source was PBMCs, collected before TCRalphabeta/CD19-depleted stem cell transplant. The chain couples TRBV20-1 to TRBJ2-7, with 9 nucleotides matching TRBD1. CDR3 in DNA: TGCAGTGCTAGAGGGGACAGGGTAGGGTACGAGCAGTACTTC. Translating gives CSARGDRVGYEQYF.